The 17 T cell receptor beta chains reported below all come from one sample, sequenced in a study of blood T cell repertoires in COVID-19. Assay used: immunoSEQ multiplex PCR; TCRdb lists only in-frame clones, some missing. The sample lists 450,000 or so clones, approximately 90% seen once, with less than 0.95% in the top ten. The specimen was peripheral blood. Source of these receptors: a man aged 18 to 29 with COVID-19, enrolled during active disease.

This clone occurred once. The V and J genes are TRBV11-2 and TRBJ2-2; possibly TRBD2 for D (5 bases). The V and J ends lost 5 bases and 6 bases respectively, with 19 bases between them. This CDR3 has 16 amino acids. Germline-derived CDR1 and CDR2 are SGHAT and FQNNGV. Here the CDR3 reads CASSPAGVVGAGELFF. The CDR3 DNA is TGTGCCAGCAGCCCCGCTGGGGTAGTGGGAGCCGGGGAGCTGTTTTTT.

The CDR3 region is CASSPHKDRDNSPLHF. The CDR3 DNA reads as TGTGCCAGCTCACCACATAAGGACAGGGACAATTCACCCCTCCACTTT. The chain carries TRBV18 and TRBJ1-6; 8 bases match TRBD1. The germline gives CDR1 KGHSH, CDR2 LQKENI. V was pared by 1 base and J by 7 bases, with 6 bases of the junction left unmatched. The CDR3 is 16 amino acids.

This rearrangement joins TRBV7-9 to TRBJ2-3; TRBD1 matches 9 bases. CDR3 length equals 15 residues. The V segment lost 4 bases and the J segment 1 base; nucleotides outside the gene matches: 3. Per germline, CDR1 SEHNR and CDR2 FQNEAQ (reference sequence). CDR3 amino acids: CASSSGTGRTDTQYF. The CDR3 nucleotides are TGTGCCAGCAGCTCCGGGACAGGGCGCACAGATACGCAGTATTTT.

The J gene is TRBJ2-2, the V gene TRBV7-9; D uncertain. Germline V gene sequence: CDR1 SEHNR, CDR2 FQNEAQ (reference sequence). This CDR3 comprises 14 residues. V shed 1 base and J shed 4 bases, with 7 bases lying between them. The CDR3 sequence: CASSLVQSTGELFF. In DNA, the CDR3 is TGTGCCAGCAGCTTAGTCCAGTCCACCGGGGAGCTGTTTTTT.

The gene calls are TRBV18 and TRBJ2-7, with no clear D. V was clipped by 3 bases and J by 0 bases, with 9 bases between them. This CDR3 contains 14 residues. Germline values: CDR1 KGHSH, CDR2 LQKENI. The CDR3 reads CASSPPGSSYEQYF. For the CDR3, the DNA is TGTGCCAGCTCACCTCCAGGATCCTCCTACGAGCAGTACTTC.

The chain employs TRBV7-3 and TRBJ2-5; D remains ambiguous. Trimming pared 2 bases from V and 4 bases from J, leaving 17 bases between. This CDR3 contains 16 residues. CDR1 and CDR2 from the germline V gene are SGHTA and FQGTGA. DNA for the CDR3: TGTGCCAGCAGCTTAGCCCCCACTCCTAATCGAGAGACCCAGTACTTC. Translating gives CASSLAPTPNRETQYF.

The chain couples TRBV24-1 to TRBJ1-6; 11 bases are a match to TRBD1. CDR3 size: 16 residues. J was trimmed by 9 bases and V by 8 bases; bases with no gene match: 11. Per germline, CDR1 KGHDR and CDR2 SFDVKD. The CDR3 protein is CATNWTGGDRGSPLHF. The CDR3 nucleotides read TGTGCCACCAACTGGACAGGGGGCGATCGGGGTTCACCCCTCCACTTT.

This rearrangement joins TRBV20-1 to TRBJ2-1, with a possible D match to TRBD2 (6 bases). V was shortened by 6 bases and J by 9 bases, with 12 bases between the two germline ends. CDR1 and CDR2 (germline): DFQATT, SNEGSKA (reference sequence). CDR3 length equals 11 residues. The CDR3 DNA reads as TGCAGTGCCCCGGGGGTGGCTGAGCAGTTCTTC. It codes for CSAPGVAEQFF.

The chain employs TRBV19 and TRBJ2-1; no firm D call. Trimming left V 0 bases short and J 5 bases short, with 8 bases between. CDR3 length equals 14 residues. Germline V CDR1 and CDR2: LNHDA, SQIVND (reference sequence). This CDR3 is CASSIDNYNNEQFF. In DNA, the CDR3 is TGTGCCAGTAGTATAGATAACTACAACAATGAGCAGTTCTTC. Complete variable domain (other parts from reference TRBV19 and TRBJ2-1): DGGITQSPKYLFRKEGQNVTLSCEQNLNHDAMYWYRQDPGQGLRLIYYSQIVNDFQKGDIAEGYSVSREKKESFPLTVTSAQKNPTAFYLCASSIDNYNNEQFFGPGTRLTVL.

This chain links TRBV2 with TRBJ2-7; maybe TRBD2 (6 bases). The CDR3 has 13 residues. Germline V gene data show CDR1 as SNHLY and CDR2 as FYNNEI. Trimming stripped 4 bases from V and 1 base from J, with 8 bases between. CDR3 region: CASSGDWSYEQYF. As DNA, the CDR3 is TGTGCCAGCAGTGGGGACTGGTCCTACGAGCAGTACTTC.

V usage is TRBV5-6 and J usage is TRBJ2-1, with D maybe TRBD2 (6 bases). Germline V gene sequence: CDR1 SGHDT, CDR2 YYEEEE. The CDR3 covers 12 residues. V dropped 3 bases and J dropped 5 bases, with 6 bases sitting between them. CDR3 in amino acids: CASSWGDNEQFF. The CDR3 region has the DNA TGTGCCAGCAGCTGGGGGGACAATGAGCAGTTCTTC. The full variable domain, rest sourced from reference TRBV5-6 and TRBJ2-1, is DAGVTQSPTHLIKTRGQQVTLRCSPKSGHDTVSWYQQALGQGPQFIFQYYEEEERQRGNFPDRFSGHQFPNYSSELNVNALLLGDSALYLCASSWGDNEQFFGPGTRLTVL.

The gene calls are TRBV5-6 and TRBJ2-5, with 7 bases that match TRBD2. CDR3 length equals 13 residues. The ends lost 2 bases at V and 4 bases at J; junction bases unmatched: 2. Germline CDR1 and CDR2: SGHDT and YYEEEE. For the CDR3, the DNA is TGTGCCAGCAGCTTTTGGGAGGGAGAGACCCAGTACTTC. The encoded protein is CASSFWEGETQYF.

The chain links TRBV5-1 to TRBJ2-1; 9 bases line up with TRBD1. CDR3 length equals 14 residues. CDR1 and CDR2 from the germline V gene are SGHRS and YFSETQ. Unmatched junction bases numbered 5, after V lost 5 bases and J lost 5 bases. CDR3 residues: CASSRDRAHNEQFF. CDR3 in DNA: TGCGCCAGCAGTAGGGACAGGGCACACAATGAGCAGTTCTTC. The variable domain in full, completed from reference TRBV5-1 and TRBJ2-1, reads KAGVTQTPRYLIKTRGQQVTLSCSPISGHRSVSWYQQTPGQGLQFLFEYFSETQRNKGNFPGRFSGRQFSNSRSEMNVSTLELGDSALYLCASSRDRAHNEQFFGPGTRLTVL.

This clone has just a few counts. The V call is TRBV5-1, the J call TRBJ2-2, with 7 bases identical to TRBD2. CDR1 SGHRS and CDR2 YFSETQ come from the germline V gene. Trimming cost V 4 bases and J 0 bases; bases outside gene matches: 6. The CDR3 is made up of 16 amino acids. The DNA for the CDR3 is TGCGCCAGCAGCGTACTAGCGACAGCGAACACCGGGGAGCTGTTTTTT. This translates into CASSVLATANTGELFF.

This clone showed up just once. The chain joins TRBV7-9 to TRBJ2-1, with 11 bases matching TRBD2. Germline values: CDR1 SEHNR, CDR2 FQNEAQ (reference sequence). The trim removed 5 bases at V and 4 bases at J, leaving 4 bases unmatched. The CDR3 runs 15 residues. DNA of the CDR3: TGTGCCAGCAGCACGCCTAGCGGGGGGTACAATGAGCAGTTCTTC. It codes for CASSTPSGGYNEQFF.

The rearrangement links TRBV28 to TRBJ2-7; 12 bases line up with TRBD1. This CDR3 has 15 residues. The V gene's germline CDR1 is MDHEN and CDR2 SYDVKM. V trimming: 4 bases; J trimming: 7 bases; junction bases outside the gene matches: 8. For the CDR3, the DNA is TGTGCCAGCAGTTCCTCGGGACAGGGGGCGGAGGAGCAGTACTTC. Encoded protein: CASSSSGQGAEEQYF. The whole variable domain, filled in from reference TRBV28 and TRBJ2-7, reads DVKVTQSSRYLVKRTGEKVFLECVQDMDHENMFWYRQDPGLGLRLIYFSYDVKMKEKGDIPEGYSVSREKKERFSLILESASTNQTSMYLCASSSSGQGAEEQYFGPGTRLTVT.

The CDR3 region is CASTREESPYEQYF. The CDR3 DNA reads TGTGCCAGCACGCGGGAGGAGAGTCCCTACGAGCAGTACTTC. J is TRBJ2-7 and V is TRBV2, with TRBD2 identical over 8 bases. The CDR3 extends over 14 amino acids. Germline loops: CDR1 SNHLY, CDR2 FYNNEI. J was trimmed by 2 bases and V by 7 bases; bases with no gene match: 7.